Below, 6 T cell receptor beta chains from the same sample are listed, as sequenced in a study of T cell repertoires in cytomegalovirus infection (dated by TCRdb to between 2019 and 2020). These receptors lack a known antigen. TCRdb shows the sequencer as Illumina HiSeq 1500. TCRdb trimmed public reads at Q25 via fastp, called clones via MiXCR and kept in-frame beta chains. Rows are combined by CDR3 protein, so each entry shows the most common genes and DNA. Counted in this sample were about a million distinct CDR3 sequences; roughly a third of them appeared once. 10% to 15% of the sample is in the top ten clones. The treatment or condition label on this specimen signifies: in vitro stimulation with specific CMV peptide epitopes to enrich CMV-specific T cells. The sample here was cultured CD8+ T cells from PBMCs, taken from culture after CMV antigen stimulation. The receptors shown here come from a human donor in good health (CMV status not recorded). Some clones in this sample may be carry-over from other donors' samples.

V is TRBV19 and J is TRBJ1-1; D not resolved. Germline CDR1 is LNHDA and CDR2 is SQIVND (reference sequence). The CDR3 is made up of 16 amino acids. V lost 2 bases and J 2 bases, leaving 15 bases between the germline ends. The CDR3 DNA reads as TGTGCCAGTAGTATATTTGGGTTGGCGGGTAACACTGAAGCTTTCTTT. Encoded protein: CASSIFGLAGNTEAFF.

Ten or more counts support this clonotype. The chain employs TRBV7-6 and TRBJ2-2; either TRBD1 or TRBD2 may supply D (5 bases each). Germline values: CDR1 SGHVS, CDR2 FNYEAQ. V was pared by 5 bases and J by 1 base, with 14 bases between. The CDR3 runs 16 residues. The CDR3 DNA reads TGTGCCAGCAGCCACCGGGACCGCTTGAACACCGGGGAGCTGTTTTTT. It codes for CASSHRDRLNTGELFF.

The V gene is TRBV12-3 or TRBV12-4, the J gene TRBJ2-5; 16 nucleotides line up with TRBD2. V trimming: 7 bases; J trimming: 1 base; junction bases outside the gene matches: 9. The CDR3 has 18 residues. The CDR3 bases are TGTGCCAGCAAAATGCAGGGGACTAGCGGGGGGGTCCAAGAGACCCAGTACTTC. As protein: CASKMQGTSGGVQETQYF.

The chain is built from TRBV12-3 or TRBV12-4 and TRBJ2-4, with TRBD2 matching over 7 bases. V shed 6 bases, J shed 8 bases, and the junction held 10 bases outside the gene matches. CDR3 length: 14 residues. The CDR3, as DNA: TGTGCCAGCAGCGCACCCACCCGGGGGGACATTCAGTACTTC. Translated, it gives CASSAPTRGDIQYF.

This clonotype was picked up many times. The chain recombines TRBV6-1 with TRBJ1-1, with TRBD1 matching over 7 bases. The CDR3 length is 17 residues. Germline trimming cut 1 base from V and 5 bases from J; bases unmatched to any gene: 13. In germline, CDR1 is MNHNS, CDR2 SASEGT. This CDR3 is CASSEVIGGGGWTEAFF. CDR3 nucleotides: TGTGCCAGCAGTGAAGTGATAGGGGGCGGAGGATGGACTGAAGCTTTCTTT.

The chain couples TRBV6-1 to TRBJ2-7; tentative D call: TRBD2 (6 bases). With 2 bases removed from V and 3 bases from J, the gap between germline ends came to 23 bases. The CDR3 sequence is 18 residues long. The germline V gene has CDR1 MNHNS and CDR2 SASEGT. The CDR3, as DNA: TGTGCCAGCAGTGAATGGACCCGGGACTCCCTGTCCCTCTACGAGCAGTACGTC. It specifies CASSEWTRDSLSLYEQYV.